Below are 8 T cell receptor beta chains sequenced from a single sample in a study of OX40 agonist ivuxolimab in advanced cancers. Libraries were prepared by immunoSEQ multiplex PCR; TCRdb keeps only in-frame clonotypes and omits some of them. The table includes about 52,000 clones, about 93% detected once. Here the sequenced sample was CD4+ or CD8+ T cells sorted from blood, taken in a trial of the OX40 agonist ivuxolimab. The source is an adult with an advanced solid tumor such as melanoma, head and neck, liver or kidney cancer.

The chain carries TRBV7-9 and TRBJ2-7, with 9 bases fitting TRBD2. The CDR3 runs 15 residues. V lost 4 bases to trimming and J lost 2 bases; unmatched junction nucleotides: 6. Looked up from germline, CDR1 is SEHNR and CDR2 is FQNEAQ (reference sequence). CDR3 amino acids: CASSSPAGGAYEQYF. The CDR3 DNA is TGTGCCAGCAGCTCCCCGGCGGGAGGGGCCTACGAGCAGTACTTC.

The chain joins TRBV9 to TRBJ1-3; TRBD1 aligns across 7 bases. The V gene's germline CDR1 is SGDLS and CDR2 YYNGEE. This CDR3 region has 17 residues. The junction had 12 bases not matched to a gene; V was cut back by 3 bases and J by 3 bases. The CDR3 sequence is CASSDGQAEGVGNTIYF. Here the CDR3 DNA reads TGTGCCAGCAGCGATGGACAGGCAGAAGGTGTTGGAAACACCATATATTTT.

This sequence joins TRBV7-2 and TRBJ2-1; 13 nucleotides align to TRBD2. Germline trimming cut 5 bases from V and 6 bases from J; bases unmatched to any gene: 13. The germline V gene encodes CDR1 SGHTA and CDR2 FQGNSA. CDR3 length: 18 residues. CDR3 in amino acids: CASSPFSLTSGGGNEQFF. The CDR3 DNA reads TGTGCCAGCAGCCCCTTTTCGTTAACTAGCGGGGGGGGCAATGAGCAGTTCTTC.

This clone is a singleton in its sample. The V and J genes are TRBV5-1 and TRBJ2-1; 7 positions match TRBD1. Germline V gene lookup returns CDR1 SGHRS and CDR2 YFSETQ. This CDR3 has 17 amino acids. J gave up 2 bases and V 4 bases, and 12 bases lay outside the gene matches. CDR3 loop: CASSTPTGTIAYNEQFF. The CDR3 coding sequence is TGCGCCAGCAGCACCCCGACAGGGACGATCGCCTACAATGAGCAGTTCTTC.

This clone was counted once. V usage is TRBV7-8 and J usage is TRBJ1-4, with 7 bases matching TRBD1. The V gene end was trimmed by 4 bases and the J gene end by 5 bases; junction bases not matched to a gene: 7. The CDR3 has 15 amino acids. From germline, CDR1 is SGHVS and CDR2 FQNEAQ. The CDR3 loop is CASSSPGTENEKLFF. The CDR3 nucleotides read TGTGCCAGCAGCTCCCCCGGGACAGAGAATGAAAAACTGTTTTTT. Full variable domain (missing parts from reference TRBV7-8 and TRBJ1-4): GAGVSQSPRYKVAKRGQDVALRCDPISGHVSLFWYQQALGQGPEFLTYFQNEAQLDKSGLPSDRFFAERPEGSVSTLKIQRTQQEDSAVYLCASSSPGTENEKLFFGSGTQLSVL.

The gene calls are TRBV5-5 and TRBJ1-1; TRBD1 is a possible D gene (5 bases). Trimming cost V 4 bases and J 3 bases, with 10 bases left between them. The CDR3 is made up of 13 amino acids. Germline V gene data show CDR1 as SGHKS and CDR2 as YYEKEE (reference sequence). The CDR3 sequence is CASSKTDYTEAFF. In DNA, the CDR3 is TGTGCCAGCAGCAAGACAGATTACACTGAAGCTTTCTTT.

The chain combines TRBV5-1 with TRBJ2-2; D is unresolved. The ends were cut back, 1 base at V and 4 bases at J, with 5 bases in the middle. Germline lookup yields CDR1 SGHRS and CDR2 YFSETQ. This CDR3 is 13 amino acids long. CDR3: CASSLKSTGELFF. The CDR3 DNA reads as TGCGCCAGCAGCTTGAAATCCACCGGGGAGCTGTTTTTT.

This chain links TRBV14 with TRBJ2-6, with TRBD1 as a possible D gene (5 bases). The V gene's germline CDR1 is SGHDN and CDR2 FVKESK. This CDR3 is built from 16 residues. Trimming took off 3 bases at V and 2 bases at J, with 11 bases between the two ends. In DNA, the CDR3 is TGTGCCAGCAGCCAGAGCAGGGTCGCTGGGGCCAACGTCCTGACTTTC. Translation gives CASSQSRVAGANVLTF.